One and the same sample provided the 26 T cell receptor beta chains below, sequenced in a study of T-cell reconstitution after alpha-beta-depleted transplantation in children. Using unique molecular identifiers, the investigators prepared the TCRbeta library. TCRdb used MiXCR to reprocess the PCR reads, holding one entry per CDR3 protein. The table has 440,000 or so distinct CDR3 sequences, roughly 44% seen once. The material was PBMCs, obtained before TCRalphabeta/CD19-depleted stem cell transplant. The receptors come from a girl aged 2-10 years with aplastic anemia, due to receive a stem cell transplant.

The chain recombines TRBV6-5 with TRBJ2-3; 7 bases agree with TRBD2. Germline CDR1 reads MNHEY; CDR2 reads SVGAGI. This CDR3 spans 15 amino acids. With V trimmed by 2 bases and J by 2 bases, 4 bases remained unmatched. The DNA of the CDR3 is TGTGCCAGCAGTTACGGCCGGGAGGACACAGATACGCAGTATTTT. Its protein product is CASSYGREDTDTQYF.

The gene calls are TRBV19 and TRBJ2-1; D might be TRBD2 (5 bases). The CDR3 spans 13 residues. Germline-derived CDR1 and CDR2 are LNHDA and SQIVND (reference sequence). V lost 1 base and J 13 bases, leaving 14 bases between the germline ends. CDR3 loop: CASSIGPYGIQFF. The CDR3 coding sequence is TGTGCCAGTAGTATAGGCCCCTACGGGATCCAGTTCTTC.

This chain connects TRBV12-3 or TRBV12-4 to TRBJ1-5; unclear D gene. V lost 6 bases and J 3 bases, leaving 12 bases between the germline ends. The CDR3 consists of 14 residues. The DNA for the CDR3 is TGTGCCAGCAGCCAAGGGCGGGTCAATCAGCCCCAGCATTTT. Its translation: CASSQGRVNQPQHF.

This clonotype was seen a handful of times. The chain recombines TRBV5-6 with TRBJ2-7; 11 bases are shared with TRBD2. The junction had 10 bases not matched to a gene; V was cut back by 1 base and J by 7 bases. The germline V gene encodes CDR1 SGHDT and CDR2 YYEEEE. This CDR3 spans 16 amino acids. CDR3: CASSLSLAGGKWEQYF. The CDR3 bases are TGTGCCAGCAGCTTGTCCCTAGCGGGGGGTAAGTGGGAGCAGTACTTC.

This clonotype was counted at least ten times. The chain employs TRBV7-2 and TRBJ2-1; TRBD2 matches at 15 bases. The CDR3 has 17 residues. V shed 5 bases and J 4 bases; nucleotides not matched to a gene: 6. Looked up from germline, CDR1 is SGHTA and CDR2 is FQGNSA. The CDR3 loop reads CASSPGLAGGRYNEQFF. The CDR3, as DNA: TGTGCCAGCAGCCCGGGACTAGCGGGAGGTAGGTACAATGAGCAGTTCTTC.

This clonotype was recorded many times. This chain links TRBV20-1 with TRBJ1-1, with D possibly matching TRBD1 (6 bases). V dropped 2 bases and J dropped 3 bases, with 13 bases sitting between them. This CDR3 spans 14 amino acids. CDR1 DFQATT and CDR2 SNEGSKA come from the germline V gene (reference sequence). CDR3 in amino acids: CSARTGRLDTEAFF. CDR3 nucleotide sequence: TGCAGTGCTAGAACAGGGAGATTGGACACTGAAGCTTTCTTT.

The chain employs TRBV28 and TRBJ1-1; D unclear. Germline CDR1 is MDHEN and CDR2 is SYDVKM. The CDR3 length is 12 residues. V gave up 7 bases and J gave up 4 bases, with 10 bases separating them. The DNA of the CDR3 is TGTGCCAGCACCGGGGTATCCACTGAAGCTTTCTTT. This codes for CASTGVSTEAFF.

This clonotype was detected many times. The chain recombines TRBV20-1 with TRBJ1-6; D is undetermined. Germline loops: CDR1 DFQATT, CDR2 SNEGSKA (reference sequence). The CDR3 spans 13 residues. Trimming took off 0 bases at V and 6 bases at J, with 6 bases between the two ends. The CDR3 spells CSARDNLNSPLHF. CDR3 DNA sequence: TGCAGTGCTAGAGATAACCTTAATTCACCCCTCCACTTT.

V is TRBV7-3 and J is TRBJ1-1, with D possibly being TRBD1 (6 bases). The CDR3 is 14 residues long. Germline V gene data show CDR1 as SGHTA and CDR2 as FQGTGA. V was shortened by 5 bases and J by 7 bases, with 17 bases between the two germline ends. In nucleotides, the CDR3 is TGTGCCAGCAGCCTAAATCCCAGGGGAGGTGAAGCTTTCTTT. Encoded protein: CASSLNPRGGEAFF.

The chain combines TRBV28 with TRBJ1-4; D gene uncertain. V shed 6 bases and J shed 4 bases, with 18 bases lying between them. The CDR3 has 16 amino acids. Germline CDR1 reads MDHEN; CDR2 reads SYDVKM. CDR3 in DNA: TGTGCCAGCAGCGACGCTGGCGGGGTGATTAATGAAAAACTGTTTTTT. Translated, it gives CASSDAGGVINEKLFF. Filled out from reference TRBV28 and TRBJ1-4, the complete variable domain reads DVKVTQSSRYLVKRTGEKVFLECVQDMDHENMFWYRQDPGLGLRLIYFSYDVKMKEKGDIPEGYSVSREKKERFSLILESASTNQTSMYLCASSDAGGVINEKLFFGSGTQLSVL.

The table lists this clonotype with a few counts. The V and J genes are TRBV6-6 and TRBJ2-1; D is unresolved. Germline CDR1 MNHNY, CDR2 SVGAGI (reference sequence). The CDR3 runs to 13 residues. Trimming pared 6 bases from V and 6 bases from J, leaving 12 bases between. The CDR3: CASRGIGPNEQFF. For the CDR3, the DNA is TGTGCCAGCAGAGGCATAGGCCCCAATGAGCAGTTCTTC.

V is TRBV6-1 and J is TRBJ2-1, with TRBD2 matching over 9 bases. The V and J ends lost 8 bases and 3 bases, in that order; junction bases with no gene match: 5. The germline V gene encodes CDR1 MNHNS and CDR2 SASEGT. CDR3 size: 14 residues. CDR3 in amino acids: CASGLAGLYNEQFF. CDR3 DNA: TGTGCCAGCGGGCTAGCGGGACTCTACAATGAGCAGTTCTTC.

The chain links TRBV20-1 to TRBJ1-3; the D is unclear. V lost 3 bases to trimming and J lost 1 base, with 7 bases between them. This CDR3 comprises 13 residues. CDR1 and CDR2 (germline): DFQATT, SNEGSKA (reference sequence). The CDR3 spells CSASRGSGNTIYF. CDR3 nucleotides: TGCAGTGCTAGTAGAGGGTCTGGAAACACCATATATTTT.

This clonotype was detected ten times or more. The chain links TRBV12-3 or TRBV12-4 to TRBJ2-7; 9 bases match TRBD2. The junction had 6 bases not matched to a gene; V was cut back by 3 bases and J by 0 bases. The CDR3 contains 16 residues. The CDR3 nucleotides read TGTGCCAGCAGTTTGGATAGCGGGAGAAGCTCCTACGAGCAGTACTTC. This translates into CASSLDSGRSSYEQYF.

This chain joins TRBV7-9 and TRBJ1-1, with 8 bases that match TRBD1. Germline CDR1 SEHNR, CDR2 FQNEAQ (reference sequence). The J segment lost 1 base and the V segment lost 6 bases, leaving 7 bases of the junction unmatched. The CDR3 runs 15 residues. This CDR3 is CASSFGDRPNTEAFF. The CDR3 DNA is TGTGCCAGCAGTTTTGGGGACAGGCCGAACACTGAAGCTTTCTTT.

This clonotype showed up just a few times. V gene TRBV27 combines with J gene TRBJ2-3; D perhaps matches TRBD2 (5 bases). Germline V gene data show CDR1 as MNHEY and CDR2 as SMNVEV (reference sequence). This CDR3 region has 15 residues. The V gene lost 5 bases and the J gene lost 2 bases, with 14 bases spanning the gap. Written as DNA, the CDR3 is TGTGCCAGCAGTATAAAGGTTGGACTCACAGATACGCAGTATTTT. It translates to CASSIKVGLTDTQYF.

This clonotype turned up a few times. V and J are TRBV19 and TRBJ2-7; D call uncertain. CDR3 length: 16 residues. Germline V gene data show CDR1 as LNHDA and CDR2 as SQIVND (reference sequence). V was shortened by 2 bases and J by 0 bases, with 14 bases between the two germline ends. This chain's CDR3 is CASSITTWTRSYEQYF. CDR3 in DNA: TGTGCCAGTAGTATAACAACCTGGACGCGCTCCTACGAGCAGTACTTC.

This rearrangement joins TRBV7-9 to TRBJ2-3; 10 nucleotides match TRBD1. Trimming took 0 bases from V and 6 from J; bases not matched to a gene: 9. The CDR3 runs to 17 residues. CDR1 and CDR2 from the germline V gene are SEHNR and FQNEAQ (reference sequence). This CDR3 is CASSLAGDRGRRDTQYF. The CDR3 DNA is TGTGCCAGCAGCTTAGCGGGGGACAGGGGTCGACGGGATACGCAGTATTTT.

The rearrangement joins TRBV6-2 or TRBV6-3 to TRBJ2-3; D might be TRBD2 (6 bases). From germline, CDR1 is MNHEY and CDR2 SVGEGT. There are 14 residues in the CDR3. V lost 7 bases to trimming and J lost 3 bases, with 14 bases between them. Here the CDR3 DNA reads TGTGCCAGCACCTTACGGGGGAGGACAGATACGCAGTATTTT. Translating gives CASTLRGRTDTQYF.

The chain has TRBV4-3 and TRBJ2-1, with D maybe TRBD2 (6 bases). Per germline, CDR1 LGHNA and CDR2 YSLEER. The ends were cut back, 0 bases at V and 3 bases at J, with 15 bases in the middle. The CDR3 covers 17 residues. CDR3 nucleotides: TGCGCCAGCAGCCAAGACCTTGGACTAACAAACTACAATGAGCAGTTCTTC. It is translated as CASSQDLGLTNYNEQFF.

The J gene is TRBJ1-2, the V gene TRBV29-1; D is unclear. CDR1 is SQVTM, CDR2 ANQGSEA, per germline. CDR3 length: 14 residues. With 2 bases removed from V and 0 bases from J, the gap between germline ends came to 10 bases. The CDR3 is CSVEYGSSNYGYTF. The DNA for the CDR3 is TGCAGCGTTGAATACGGGTCCTCTAACTATGGCTACACCTTC.

This clonotype was found many times. The J gene is TRBJ1-2, the V gene TRBV12-3 or TRBV12-4; tentatively, D is TRBD1 (5 bases). The CDR3 spans 14 residues. The germline V and J ends were trimmed by 5 bases and 5 bases, with 15 bases remaining between them. This chain's CDR3 is CASSGMGPWYGYTF. The CDR3, as DNA: TGTGCCAGCAGTGGAATGGGGCCGTGGTATGGCTACACCTTC.

This clonotype was detected ten times or more. The chain is built from TRBV5-1 and TRBJ1-2, with 8 nucleotides matching TRBD1. The CDR3 spans 15 residues. The J segment lost 6 bases and the V segment lost 4 bases, leaving 11 bases of the junction unmatched. Per germline, CDR1 SGHRS and CDR2 YFSETQ. The CDR3 protein is CASSLEGTGENGYTF. The CDR3 nucleotides read TGCGCCAGCAGCCTAGAGGGGACAGGCGAAAATGGCTACACCTTC.

This clonotype was observed at least ten times. This chain uses TRBV3-1 with TRBJ1-1; TRBD1 matches 10 bases. This CDR3 is 16 amino acids long. Germline V gene sequence: CDR1 LGHDT, CDR2 YNNKEL (reference sequence). After removal of 4 bases from V and 1 base from J, the junction contained 6 bases not matched to a gene. The CDR3 DNA reads TGTGCCAGCAGCCCGGGACAGGGGAGGGCGAACACTGAAGCTTTCTTT. Translation: CASSPGQGRANTEAFF.

This clonotype was detected a few times. The chain combines TRBV20-1 with TRBJ2-7, with 7 bases identical to TRBD1. The germline V gene encodes CDR1 DFQATT and CDR2 SNEGSKA (reference sequence). The CDR3 consists of 14 residues. Trimming removed 5 bases from V and 7 bases from J; junction bases left unmatched: 14. In nucleotides, the CDR3 is TGCAGTGCTCCGAGGGACAGACGAACGTCGGAGCAGTACTTC. As protein: CSAPRDRRTSEQYF.

The sample holds a few counts of this clonotype. The gene calls are TRBV28 and TRBJ1-4, with D unresolved. V lost 6 bases, J lost 2 bases, and 16 bases lay in between. Germline V gene lookup returns CDR1 MDHEN and CDR2 SYDVKM. The CDR3 covers 16 residues. CDR3 DNA: TGTGCCAGCAGAAAAACCGAGCCGGCCACTAATGAAAAACTGTTTTTT. Encoded protein: CASRKTEPATNEKLFF.